This T cell receptor (beta chain) was captured by sequencing in a study of shared clonotypes between healthy human individuals. This CDR3 has 13 residues. Germline values: CDR1 SNHLY, CDR2 FYNNEI. The germline V and J ends were trimmed by 6 bases and 4 bases, with 10 bases remaining between them. Genomic DNA belonging to each subset was distributed in equal measure over several immunoSEQ plates. Around 30,000 T cell genomes, or roughly 200 ng DNA, went into the sorted-subset replicate PCRs. Profiling relied on immunoSEQ multiplex PCR, and the TCRdb table lists in-frame clones only, not all of them. The sample carries over a million clones, about 70% recorded once.

J is TRBJ1-5 and V is TRBV2; a weak D match, TRBD1 (6 bases). The receptor was isolated from a man aged 18 to 29 in good health. The sequencing sample was made of memory CD4+ T cells sorted from blood. Noted subset: CD45RA-negative fraction. The CDR3 here is CASRNTGNQPQHF. CDR3 DNA sequence: TGTGCCAGCAGAAACACAGGGAATCAGCCCCAGCATTTT.